These 24 T cell receptor beta chains came from one sample sequenced in a study of blood T cell repertoires in COVID-19. The method was immunoSEQ multiplex PCR; TCRdb's version includes in-frame clones alone and lacks a portion of them. Of some 80,000 clones in the sample, more than 65% were seen once. The sequencing sample was made of peripheral blood. The receptors come from a woman between 45 and 65 years old with acute or convalescent COVID-19.

This clone was detected only once. The genes are TRBV7-3 and TRBJ1-1; 10 positions match TRBD1. The CDR3 has 13 amino acids. Germline CDR1 and CDR2: SGHTA and FQGTGA. The V gene end was trimmed by 5 bases and the J gene end by 11 bases; junction bases not matched to a gene: 8. CDR3 protein: CASSVDRGRVAFF. The CDR3 nucleotides are TGTGCCAGCAGCGTCGACAGGGGGCGAGTGGCTTTCTTT.

V is TRBV4-3 and J is TRBJ2-1; possible D gene TRBD2, 6 bases. The germline V gene has CDR1 LGHNA and CDR2 YSLEER. This CDR3 has 16 amino acids. Trimming took 0 bases from V and 0 from J, leaving 9 bases between them. The CDR3 nucleotides read TGCGCCAGCAGCCAAGATCTAGCGTCCTCCTACAATGAGCAGTTCTTC. This codes for CASSQDLASSYNEQFF.

CDR3 amino acids: CASSQASEEQYF. CDR3 bases: TGTGCCAGCAGCCAAGCATCAGAAGAGCAGTACTTC. The J gene is TRBJ2-7, the V gene TRBV3-1 (or the pseudogene TRBV3-2); D is uncertain. The V gene lost 1 base and the J gene lost 7 bases, with 8 bases spanning the gap. Germline CDR1 is LGHDT and CDR2 is YNNKEL (reference sequence). The CDR3 is 12 residues long.

This clone has a single count. The chain is built from TRBV25-1 and TRBJ2-2, with D possibly TRBD1 on 6 matching bases. The CDR3 loop spans 16 amino acids. Germline assignment: CDR1 MGHDK and CDR2 SYGVNS. Deletions cut 4 bases from V and 7 bases from J, with 19 bases between. CDR3 residues: CASSASRAGDFGELFF. For the CDR3, the DNA is TGTGCCAGCAGTGCCTCAAGGGCAGGGGATTTCGGGGAGCTGTTTTTT.

This clone has a handful of counts. The chain couples TRBV28 to TRBJ2-7, with D possibly matching TRBD2 (6 bases). In germline, CDR1 is MDHEN, CDR2 SYDVKM. Trimming cost V 1 base and J 5 bases, with 12 bases left between them. The CDR3 is 14 residues long. For the CDR3, the DNA is TGTGCCAGCAGTTTATCAGGAGGGCTCCACGAGCAGTACTTC. Its protein product is CASSLSGGLHEQYF.

The CDR3 reads CASSGSGSPSGQYF. The CDR3 DNA reads as TGTGCCAGCAGCGGCTCCGGGTCCCCGAGCGGGCAGTACTTC. The rearrangement uses TRBV4-2 and TRBJ2-7; possibly TRBD2 for D (5 bases). V lost 5 bases to trimming and J lost 9 bases, with 20 bases between them. CDR1 and CDR2 from the germline V gene are LGHNA and YNFKEQ. The CDR3 consists of 14 residues.

This sequence joins TRBV24-1 and TRBJ2-1; TRBD2 matches 12 bases. J was trimmed by 6 bases and V by 3 bases; bases with no gene match: 5. The CDR3 extends over 16 amino acids. The germline V gene encodes CDR1 KGHDR and CDR2 SFDVKD. CDR3 nucleotide sequence: TGTGCCACCAGTGATCCTGGACTAGCGGGGTCCAATGAGCAGTTCTTC. This gives the protein CATSDPGLAGSNEQFF.

The rearrangement uses TRBV7-2 and TRBJ2-1; D is possibly TRBD1 (5 bases). Deletions cut 0 bases from V and 14 bases from J, with 8 bases between. This CDR3 contains 11 residues. CDR1 and CDR2 from the germline V gene are SGHTA and FQGNSA. CDR3 protein: CASSLASREFF. The CDR3 coding sequence is TGTGCCAGCAGCTTAGCCTCCAGGGAGTTCTTC. Filled out from reference TRBV7-2 and TRBJ2-1, the complete variable domain reads GAGVSQSPSNKVTEKGKDVELRCDPISGHTALYWYRQSLGQGLEFLIYFQGNSAPDKSGLPSDRFSAERTGGSVSTLTIQRTQQEDSAVYLCASSLASREFFGPGTRLTVL.

The rearrangement joins TRBV30 to TRBJ2-7; 15 bases fit TRBD2. CDR3 length equals 20 residues. Unmatched junction bases numbered 12, after V lost 0 bases and J lost 0 bases. The germline V gene encodes CDR1 GTSNPN and CDR2 SVGIG (reference sequence). The chain's CDR3 is CAWSVPGLAGGLPSSYEQYF. The CDR3 nucleotides read TGTGCCTGGAGTGTGCCGGGACTAGCGGGAGGACTACCGAGCTCCTACGAGCAGTACTTC. The variable domain in full, completed from reference TRBV30 and TRBJ2-7, reads SQTIHQWPATLVQPVGSPLSLECTVEGTSNPNLYWYRQAAGRGLQLLFYSVGIGQISSEVPQNLSASRPQDRQFILSSKKLLLSDSGFYLCAWSVPGLAGGLPSSYEQYFGPGTRLTVT.

This clone has a single count. Other DNA variants within this sample encode the same CDR3. V and J are TRBV9 and TRBJ2-3; 7 bases map to TRBD2. The germline V gene encodes CDR1 SGDLS and CDR2 YYNGEE. J gave up 1 base and V 0 bases, and 2 bases lay outside the gene matches. The CDR3 consists of 15 residues. The CDR3 bases are TGTGCCAGCAGCGTAGGGGCGGGGGGCACAGATACGCAGTATTTT. Translation: CASSVGAGGTDTQYF. The full variable domain, rest sourced from reference TRBV9 and TRBJ2-3, is DSGVTQTPKHLITATGQRVTLRCSPRSGDLSVYWYQQSLDQGLQFLIQYYNGEERAKGNILERFSAQQFPDLHSELNLSSLELGDSALYFCASSVGAGGTDTQYFGPGTRLTVL.

DNA for the CDR3: TGTGCCAGCAGTGAGTACCCAGCGGGGCTCTACGAGCAGTACTTC. Residues: CASSEYPAGLYEQYF. The V and J genes are TRBV6-4 and TRBJ2-7; 7 positions match TRBD2. The CDR3 consists of 15 residues. Germline CDR1 MRHNA, CDR2 SNTAGT. V was pared by 3 bases and J by 3 bases, with 8 bases of the junction left unmatched.

The chain joins TRBV3-1 (or the pseudogene TRBV3-2) to TRBJ2-7, with D perhaps matching TRBD2 (5 bases). The CDR3 spans 18 residues. The germline V gene has CDR1 LGHDT and CDR2 YNNKEL (reference sequence). Between the trimmed V and J ends, which lost 0 bases and 0 bases, there was a span of 18 bases. CDR3 loop: CASSQDTLALRSSYEQYF. For the CDR3, the DNA is TGTGCCAGCAGCCAAGATACCCTAGCCCTAAGGAGCTCCTACGAGCAGTACTTC.

The chain couples TRBV9 to TRBJ1-6, with a weak D call TRBD1 (5 bases). V dropped 4 bases and J dropped 6 bases, with 17 bases sitting between them. Germline CDR1 reads SGDLS; CDR2 reads YYNGEE. This CDR3 spans 16 amino acids. The CDR3 coding sequence is TGTGCCAGCAGCACCCATGGGGCAGGGATTAATTCACCCCTCCACTTT. Translated: CASSTHGAGINSPLHF. Complete variable domain (other parts from reference TRBV9 and TRBJ1-6): DSGVTQTPKHLITATGQRVTLRCSPRSGDLSVYWYQQSLDQGLQFLIQYYNGEERAKGNILERFSAQQFPDLHSELNLSSLELGDSALYFCASSTHGAGINSPLHFGNGTRLTVT.

The chain is built from TRBV7-2 and TRBJ2-5; D unresolved. The CDR3 length is 14 residues. Trimming shortened V by 1 base and J by 5 bases, and 11 bases separated the two germline ends. From germline, CDR1 is SGHTA and CDR2 FQGNSA. In nucleotides, the CDR3 is TGTGCCAGCAGCTTAGGCCCCCCAGGCGAGACCCAGTACTTC. It codes for CASSLGPPGETQYF.

This chain links TRBV7-2 with TRBJ1-5; no clear D gene. In germline, CDR1 is SGHTA, CDR2 FQGNSA. The V gene lost 1 base and the J gene lost 7 bases, with 11 bases spanning the gap. The CDR3 has 14 amino acids. The CDR3 DNA sequence: TGTGCCAGCAGCTTAGTTACCGTCGGGCAGCCCCAGCATTTT. It translates to CASSLVTVGQPQHF.

Written as DNA, the CDR3 is TGTGCCAGCAGCCTCGGGACAGATAAAAATCAGCCCCAGCATTTT. Translated: CASSLGTDKNQPQHF. The chain uses TRBV11-1 and TRBJ1-5, with 7 bases matching TRBD1. CDR1 and CDR2 (germline): SGHAT, FQDESV (reference sequence). The CDR3 is 15 residues long. The V gene end was trimmed by 5 bases and the J gene end by 4 bases; junction bases not matched to a gene: 8.

V usage is TRBV2 and J usage is TRBJ2-3, with 7 nucleotides matching TRBD2. Germline assignment: CDR1 SNHLY and CDR2 FYNNEI. The CDR3 spans 15 residues. Trimming removed 3 bases from V and 6 bases from J; junction bases left unmatched: 9. The CDR3 DNA reads TGTGCCAGCAGTGATGAAGCGGGATGGGCCGATACGCAGTATTTT. This encodes CASSDEAGWADTQYF.

The V call is TRBV18, the J call TRBJ1-4; D perhaps matches TRBD1 (5 bases). Germline-derived CDR1 and CDR2 are KGHSH and LQKENI. This CDR3 contains 14 residues. Trimming pared 2 bases from V and 7 bases from J, leaving 11 bases between. The CDR3 region is CASSPAGLGEKLFF. The CDR3 DNA is TGTGCCAGCTCACCAGCGGGGCTGGGTGAAAAACTGTTTTTT.

This clone was counted a few times. The chain is built from TRBV4-3 and TRBJ1-3; no clear D. V shed 1 base and J shed 4 bases, with 14 bases lying between them. Per the germline V gene, CDR1 is LGHNA and CDR2 is YSLEER. This CDR3 comprises 16 residues. The CDR3 DNA follows: TGCGCCAGCAGCCAAGTTGCGGGTACAGCCGGAAACACCATATATTTT. As protein: CASSQVAGTAGNTIYF.

Remarks on this clone: The same CDR3 can be traced to other DNA sequences in this sample. This CDR3 is CASSFSGAYNEQFF. The CDR3 DNA is TGCGCCAGCAGCTTTAGCGGAGCATACAATGAGCAGTTCTTC. The gene calls are TRBV5-1 and TRBJ2-1; possible D gene TRBD2, 6 bases. Germline V gene data show CDR1 as SGHRS and CDR2 as YFSETQ. This CDR3 region has 14 residues. Trimming took off 2 bases at V and 4 bases at J, with 10 bases between the two ends. The whole variable domain, filled in from reference TRBV5-1 and TRBJ2-1, reads KAGVTQTPRYLIKTRGQQVTLSCSPISGHRSVSWYQQTPGQGLQFLFEYFSETQRNKGNFPGRFSGRQFSNSRSEMNVSTLELGDSALYLCASSFSGAYNEQFFGPGTRLTVL.

The V call is TRBV5-1, the J call TRBJ2-2; a possible D gene is TRBD1 (6 bases). V lost 3 bases and J 5 bases, leaving 11 bases between the germline ends. CDR1 and CDR2 from the germline V gene are SGHRS and YFSETQ. The CDR3 loop spans 14 amino acids. The CDR3 sequence is CASSSDSSTGELFF. CDR3 bases: TGCGCCAGCAGCTCGGACAGTAGTACCGGGGAGCTGTTTTTT.

The rearrangement joins TRBV27 to TRBJ2-1; perhaps TRBD2 as D (6 bases). V gave up 6 bases and J gave up 5 bases, with 29 bases separating them. Germline V gene data show CDR1 as MNHEY and CDR2 as SMNVEV (reference sequence). This CDR3 has 19 residues. The CDR3 sequence is CASRDFSLRDSRINNEQFF. The CDR3 DNA reads as TGTGCCAGCAGGGATTTTAGTTTACGGGACTCCCGAATAAACAATGAGCAGTTCTTC.

V gene TRBV7-8 combines with J gene TRBJ1-1; a possible D gene is TRBD1 (5 bases). Trimming took off 4 bases at V and 10 bases at J, with 10 bases between the two ends. The CDR3 extends over 11 amino acids. From germline, CDR1 is SGHVS and CDR2 FQNEAQ. CDR3 DNA: TGTGCCAGCAGCTCCGGACAAGCAGCTTTCTTT. Translated: CASSSGQAAFF. The full variable domain, rest sourced from reference TRBV7-8 and TRBJ1-1, is GAGVSQSPRYKVAKRGQDVALRCDPISGHVSLFWYQQALGQGPEFLTYFQNEAQLDKSGLPSDRFFAERPEGSVSTLKIQRTQQEDSAVYLCASSSGQAAFFGQGTRLTVV.

The chain links TRBV4-1 to TRBJ2-2; D unclear. CDR1 and CDR2 from the germline V gene are MGHRA and YSYEKL. This CDR3 has 14 residues. Trimming stripped 4 bases from V and 2 bases from J, with 8 bases between. CDR3 amino acids: CASSRQENTGELFF. The CDR3 nucleotides read TGCGCCAGCAGCCGCCAGGAAAACACCGGGGAGCTGTTTTTT.